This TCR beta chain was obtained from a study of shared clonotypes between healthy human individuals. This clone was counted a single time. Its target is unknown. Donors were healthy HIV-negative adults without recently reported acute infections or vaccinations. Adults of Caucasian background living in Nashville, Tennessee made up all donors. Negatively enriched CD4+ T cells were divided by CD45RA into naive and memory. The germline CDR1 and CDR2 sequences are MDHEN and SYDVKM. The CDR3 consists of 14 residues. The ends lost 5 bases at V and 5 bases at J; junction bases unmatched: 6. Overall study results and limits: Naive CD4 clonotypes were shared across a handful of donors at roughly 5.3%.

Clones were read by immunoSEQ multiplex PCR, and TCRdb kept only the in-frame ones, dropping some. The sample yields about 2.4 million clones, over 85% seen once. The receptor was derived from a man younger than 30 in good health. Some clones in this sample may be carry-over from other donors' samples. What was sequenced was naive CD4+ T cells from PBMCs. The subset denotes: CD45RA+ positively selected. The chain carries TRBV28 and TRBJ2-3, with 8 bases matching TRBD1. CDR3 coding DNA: TGTGCCAGCAGTCGCAGGGGGCCCGGAGATACGCAGTATTTT. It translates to CASSRRGPGDTQYF.